The rows below give T cell receptor beta chains drawn from one sample of a study of T-cell memory formation after mild COVID-19. Using its own MiXCR run on the 5' RACE reads, TCRdb lists one record per CDR3 protein. Altogether nearly 200,000 distinct CDR3 sequences are present, around 20% being singletons, with the ten largest covering roughly 2.3%. Sequencing was carried out using PBMCs or a T cell subset sorted from them (not recorded which). The receptor set was obtained from an adult woman who had mild COVID-19 (a few samples of this study predate the infection). Cell type and time point are not known. Both conserved end residues are part of each CDR3. The D gene is left open where the match is weak. Clone size is shown for a subset of rows, as once, few, many or a class of expanded clone.

D gene,V gene,CDR3 length,J gene,clone size,CDR3 protein,CDR3 DNA
TRBD2,TRBV6-1,16,TRBJ2-1,many,CASSEAHETVAGISLF,TGTGCCAGCAGTGAAGCGCACGAGACAGTAGCGGGCATCTCACTCTTC
TRBD2,TRBV14,14,TRBJ2-7,.,CASSQPGLGYEQYF,TGTGCCAGCAGCCAACCGGGACTAGGGTACGAGCAGTACTTC
.,TRBV5-1,13,TRBJ1-2,few,CASSLGGIYGYTF,TGCGCCAGCAGCTTGGGTGGGATCTATGGCTACACCTTC
TRBD1,TRBV20-1,15,TRBJ1-1,.,CSAFGTAFMNTEAFF,TGCAGTGCGTTTGGGACAGCCTTCATGAACACTGAAGCTTTCTTT
TRBD2,TRBV6-2/TRBV6-3,19,TRBJ2-1,many,CASSYSTGLAGGLYNEQFF,TGTGCCAGCAGTTACTCTACGGGACTAGCGGGAGGATTATACAATGAGCAGTTCTTC
.,TRBV25-1,13,TRBJ1-2,few,CASRRGDNYGYTF,TGTGCCAGCAGGAGGGGGGATAACTATGGCTACACCTTC
.,TRBV10-3,12,TRBJ2-1,few,CAISDRANEQFF,TGTGCCATCAGTGACAGGGCAAATGAGCAGTTCTTC
.,TRBV6-5,16,TRBJ1-4,many,CASSPGLGRGGEKLFF,TGTGCCAGCAGCCCCGGACTGGGCAGAGGTGGTGAAAAACTGTTTTTT
.,TRBV3-1,16,TRBJ1-1,few,CASSPKIQPRRTEAFF,TGTGCCAGCAGCCCAAAGATCCAGCCCCGTCGGACTGAAGCTTTCTTT
.,TRBV12-3/TRBV12-4,15,TRBJ1-1,.,CASSPDVTGPTEAFF,TGTGCCAGCAGCCCCGATGTAACAGGTCCAACTGAAGCTTTCTTT
TRBD1,TRBV2,16,TRBJ2-3,few,CASSDFRDRDTDTQYF,TGTGCCAGCAGTGATTTCCGGGACAGGGACACAGATACGCAGTATTTT
.,TRBV12-3/TRBV12-4,12,TRBJ2-3,.,CASREGHNTQYF,TGTGCCAGCAGGGAGGGACATAATACGCAGTATTTT
.,TRBV7-8,16,TRBJ1-6,few,CASSLAQGGPTGPLHF,TGTGCCAGCAGCTTAGCACAGGGCGGACCCACGGGACCCCTCCACTTT
.,TRBV7-9,17,TRBJ1-2,.,CASSSSSGRRRDYGYTF,TGTGCCAGCAGCTCTTCATCTGGCAGGAGAAGAGACTATGGCTACACCTTC
TRBD2,TRBV29-1,14,TRBJ2-1,many,CSVKVAGEYNEQFF,TGCAGCGTCAAAGTAGCGGGAGAGTACAATGAGCAGTTCTTC
.,TRBV4-1,12,TRBJ2-5,few,CASSQAGETQYF,TGCGCCAGCAGCCAGGCCGGGGAGACCCAGTACTTC
TRBD1,TRBV6-5,15,TRBJ1-6,many,CASSYSDRDWSPLHF,TGTGCCAGCAGTTACTCGGACAGGGATTGGTCACCCCTCCACTTT
TRBD1,TRBV5-1,14,TRBJ1-2,few,CASSLEVRTGGYTF,TGCGCCAGCAGCTTGGAGGTCCGGACAGGGGGCTACACCTTC
TRBD2,TRBV9,17,TRBJ2-1,.,CASSVGGLAGAGGEQFF,TGTGCCAGCAGCGTCGGGGGACTAGCGGGAGCTGGGGGTGAGCAGTTCTTC
.,TRBV7-2,17,TRBJ1-3,.,CASSLGSGLRSGNTIYF,TGTGCCAGCAGCTTAGGGTCAGGGCTTCGTTCTGGAAACACCATATATTTT
.,TRBV24-1,16,TRBJ2-2,.,CATSDLKGRGTGELFF,TGTGCCACCAGTGATTTAAAAGGCCGAGGCACCGGGGAGCTGTTTTTT
.,TRBV4-1,15,TRBJ2-2,.,CASSQGAANTGELFF,TGCGCCAGCAGCCAAGGTGCAGCGAACACCGGGGAGCTGTTTTTT
TRBD1,TRBV5-6,14,TRBJ2-7,.,CASSFGQGAREQYF,TGTGCCAGCAGCTTTGGGCAGGGGGCACGGGAGCAGTACTTC
TRBD2,TRBV30,15,TRBJ2-2,.,CAGFGTTSRIGELFF,TGTGCCGGATTTGGGACTACGTCTCGGATTGGAGAGCTGTTTTTT
.,TRBV12-3/TRBV12-4,15,TRBJ2-3,.,CASSLRQEVTDTQYF,TGTGCCAGCAGTTTACGGCAGGAGGTCACAGATACGCAGTATTTT
TRBD1,TRBV12-3/TRBV12-4,13,TRBJ1-1,.,CASGDRVNTEAFF,TGTGCCAGCGGGGACAGGGTGAACACTGAAGCTTTCTTT
.,TRBV5-1,16,TRBJ2-3,few,CASSSFGGPSTDTQYF,TGCGCCAGCAGCTCCTTCGGGGGGCCTAGCACAGATACGCAGTATTTT
TRBD1,TRBV19,13,TRBJ1-1,many,CASSIDRVGGAFF,TGTGCCAGTAGTATCGACAGGGTGGGGGGAGCTTTCTTT
.,TRBV6-5,15,TRBJ1-1,once,CASSKEQGRNTEAFF,TGTGCCAGCAGTAAAGAACAGGGTCGGAACACTGAAGCTTTCTTT
TRBD1,TRBV10-3,16,TRBJ1-2,.,CAITYGTGNSNYGYTF,TGTGCCATCACCTACGGGACAGGGAATTCTAACTATGGCTACACCTTC